Here is one T cell receptor beta chain with its context. Its antigen is currently unknown. CDR1 is SGHTA and CDR2 is FQGTGA in the germline V gene. Unmatched junction bases numbered 12, after V lost 5 bases and J lost 5 bases. CDR3 length: 16 residues. The data belong to a study of cytomegalovirus exposure and HLA in healthy donors. PCR involved 60 Vbeta and 13 Jbeta primers. Repertoires were generated with immunoSEQ multiplex PCR, while TCRdb's copy carries only in-frame clones and drops some. Altogether roughly 140,000 clones are present, nearly 80% being singletons, with the ten largest covering approximately 5.1%. Whole-study results and caveats: The later analysis indicated that the majority of CMV-associated TCR beta chains appeared HLA-restricted. Available immune exposure information was restricted to CMV serostatus only. Based on reports, TCR beta sequences accurately predicted HLA-A and HLA-B alleles for most subjects. For TCR beta chains, V- and J-gene trimming was later linked to a missense DCLRE1C variant.

Material for sequencing was PBMCs. The chain links TRBV7-3 to TRBJ2-7, with 10 positions matching TRBD1. The receptor comes from a male donor in good health and CMV-seronegative. CDR3 sequence reads: CASSPNGWDRGHEQYF. The CDR3 coding sequence is TGTGCCAGCAGCCCCAATGGGTGGGACAGGGGCCACGAGCAGTACTTC.